Following are 14 T cell receptor beta chains from one sample sequenced in a study of T cells expressing NK-cell markers. TCRdb derives one entry per CDR3 protein from the 5' RACE reads, leaving out DNA. The sample includes 400,000 to 500,000 distinct CDR3 sequences. Sequencing was performed on blood T cells: a sorted CD56 or NKG2C T cell subset, CD4+ or CD8+ T cells, or bulk PBMC T cells (not recorded which). These receptors were obtained from a woman between 18 and 69 years old in good health.

The chain employs TRBV30 and TRBJ2-7; there is no DNA to check the TCRdb D call of TRBD2. The CDR3 spans 13 residues. The germline gives CDR1 GTSNPN, CDR2 SVGIG (reference sequence). CDR3 region: CAWIAGGLGEQYF.

CDR3 in amino acids: CASSPTRTGAYEQYF. The rearrangement uses TRBV28 and TRBJ2-7; no DNA is available, so the TRBD1 call from TCRdb remains unchecked. The CDR3 loop spans 15 amino acids. Germline lookup yields CDR1 MDHEN and CDR2 SYDVKM.

The J gene is TRBJ1-2, the V gene TRBV6-5. Germline V gene data show CDR1 as MNHEY and CDR2 as SVGAGI. This CDR3 region has 15 residues. CDR3 sequence reads: CASSYSTGFNYGYTF.

The rearrangement joins TRBV20-1 to TRBJ1-3. There are 13 residues in the CDR3. The germline V gene encodes CDR1 DFQATT and CDR2 SNEGSKA (reference sequence). The chain's CDR3 is CSAKGNFGNTIYF.

The chain combines TRBV20-1 with TRBJ2-3. CDR3 length equals 13 residues. CDR1 is DFQATT and CDR2 is SNEGSKA in the germline V gene (reference sequence). The CDR3 reads CSARGDIGDTQYF.

This chain connects TRBV4-1 to TRBJ1-1. The CDR3 spans 14 residues. Germline CDR1 and CDR2: MGHRA and YSYEKL. CDR3 protein: CASSQGVLNTEAFF.

V gene TRBV20-1 combines with J gene TRBJ2-5; the TRBD1 assignment by TCRdb is unverifiable without DNA. The length of the CDR3 is 15 residues. CDR1 DFQATT and CDR2 SNEGSKA come from the germline V gene (reference sequence). This chain's CDR3 is CSARDNVWGDGTQYF.

The V call is TRBV12-3 or TRBV12-4, the J call TRBJ1-6; TCRdb lists TRBD1, though no DNA is available to test this call. This CDR3 contains 14 residues. The CDR3 loop is CASSARTGNSPLHF.

The chain recombines TRBV25-1 with TRBJ2-7; the TRBD1 assignment by TCRdb is unverifiable without DNA. The CDR3 covers 14 residues. Germline CDR1 reads MGHDK; CDR2 reads SYGVNS. This chain's CDR3 is CASNKVGGVGEQYF.

The chain couples TRBV3-1 to TRBJ1-2; the D gene TCRdb calls, TRBD1, cannot be checked with no DNA. This CDR3 is 15 amino acids long. Germline CDR1 LGHDT, CDR2 YNNKEL (reference sequence). CDR3 amino acids: CASSPGGGRGRGYTF.

The rearrangement links TRBV5-5 to TRBJ2-1; TCRdb reports TRBD2, a call that lacks DNA to check it against. Germline V gene data show CDR1 as SGHKS and CDR2 as YYEKEE (reference sequence). The CDR3 loop spans 18 amino acids. CDR3 loop: CASSLVVASGRQYNEQFF. The full variable domain, its missing parts supplied by reference TRBV5-5 and TRBJ2-1, is DAGVTQSPTHLIKTRGQQVTLRCSPISGHKSVSWYQQVLGQGPQFIFQYYEKEERGRGNFPDRFSARQFPNYSSELNVNALLLGDSALYLCASSLVVASGRQYNEQFFGPGTRLTVL.

The chain employs TRBV7-9 and TRBJ2-4; the D call from TCRdb, TRBD1, cannot be confirmed without DNA. Germline loops: CDR1 SEHNR, CDR2 FQNEAQ (reference sequence). CDR3 length equals 16 residues. The CDR3 loop reads CASSPPQGAAKNIQYF.

This chain joins TRBV7-9 and TRBJ1-1. Per the germline V gene, CDR1 is SEHNR and CDR2 is FQNEAQ (reference sequence). The CDR3 spans 14 residues. The CDR3 sequence is CASSLTDGPGLAFF.

The CDR3 reads CASSSGTSGGAPKETQYF. The rearrangement joins TRBV11-2 to TRBJ2-5; TCRdb outputs TRBD2, but without DNA this stays unchecked. Germline V lookup: CDR1 SGHAT, CDR2 FQNNGV. The CDR3 runs 18 residues.